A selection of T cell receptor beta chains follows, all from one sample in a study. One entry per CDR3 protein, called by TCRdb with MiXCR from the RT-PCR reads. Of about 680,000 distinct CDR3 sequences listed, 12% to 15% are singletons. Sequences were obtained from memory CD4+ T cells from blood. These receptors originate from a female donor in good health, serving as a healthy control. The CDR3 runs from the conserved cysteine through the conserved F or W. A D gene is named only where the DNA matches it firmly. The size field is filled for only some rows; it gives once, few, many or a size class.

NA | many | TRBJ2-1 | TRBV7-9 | CAVSPDTYYNEQFF | TGTGCCGTCTCCCCCGACACCTACTACAATGAGCAGTTCTTC
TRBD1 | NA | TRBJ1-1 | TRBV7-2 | CASSKQGDSFEAFF | TGTGCCAGCAGCAAACAGGGGGATTCCTTTGAAGCTTTCTTT
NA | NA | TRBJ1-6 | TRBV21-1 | CASSNGGGYNSPLHF | TGTGCCAGCAGCAATGGTGGGGGGTATAATTCACCCCTCCACTTT
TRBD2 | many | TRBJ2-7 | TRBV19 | CASSIGTSGQLEEQYF | TGTGCCAGTAGTATTGGGACTAGCGGACAACTGGAAGAGCAGTACTTC
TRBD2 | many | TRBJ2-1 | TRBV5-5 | CASNLGTSSYNEQFF | TGTGCCAGCAACTTAGGGACTAGCTCCTACAATGAGCAGTTCTTC
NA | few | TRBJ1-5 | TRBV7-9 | CASSPGARTPQHF | TGTGCCAGCAGCCCCGGGGCCCGCACCCCCCAGCATTTT
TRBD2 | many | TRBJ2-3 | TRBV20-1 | CSATTETSGERGTQYF | TGCAGTGCTACCACCGAGACTAGCGGGGAGAGGGGTACGCAGTATTTT
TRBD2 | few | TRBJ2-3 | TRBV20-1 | CSSGTSGTDTQYF | TGCAGTAGCGGGACTAGCGGCACAGATACGCAGTATTTT
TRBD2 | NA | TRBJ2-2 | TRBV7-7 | CASRDTSGSHTGELFF | TGTGCCAGCAGGGACACTAGCGGGAGTCACACCGGGGAGCTGTTTTTT
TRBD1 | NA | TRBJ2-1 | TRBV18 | CASREAQGAYNEQFF | TGTGCCAGCAGGGAGGCACAGGGGGCCTACAATGAGCAGTTCTTC
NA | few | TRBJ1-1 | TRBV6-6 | CASSYDRTTEAFF | TGTGCCAGCAGTTACGACCGGACCACTGAAGCTTTCTTT
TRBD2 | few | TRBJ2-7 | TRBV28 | CASSSLITSGRPDLEQYF | TGTGCCAGCAGTTCGTTAATAACTAGCGGGAGGCCTGACTTGGAGCAGTACTTC
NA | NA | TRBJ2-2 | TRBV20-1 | CSARDRGDQTGELFF | TGCAGTGCTAGAGATAGAGGGGACCAAACCGGGGAGCTGTTTTTT
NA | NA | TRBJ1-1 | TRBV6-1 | CASSEMVGIGGTEAFF | TGTGCCAGCAGTGAAATGGTCGGCATTGGTGGCACTGAAGCTTTCTTT
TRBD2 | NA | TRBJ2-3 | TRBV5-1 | CASKLTSGLVSDTQYF | TGCGCCAGCAAATTAACCTCGGGACTAGTCTCAGATACGCAGTATTTT
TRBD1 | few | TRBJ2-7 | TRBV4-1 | CASSPPWGTGNHEQYF | TGCGCCAGCAGCCCCCCTTGGGGGACAGGGAATCACGAGCAGTACTTC
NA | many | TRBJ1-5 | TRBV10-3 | CAISEQGTRGGQPQHF | TGTGCCATCAGTGAACAAGGGACCCGGGGGGGGCAGCCCCAGCATTTT
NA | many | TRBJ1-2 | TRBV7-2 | CASSVGGGAYGYTF | TGTGCCAGCAGCGTAGGGGGAGGGGCCTATGGCTACACCTTC
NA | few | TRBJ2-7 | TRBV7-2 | CASSLEPSEGQYF | TGTGCCAGCAGCTTAGAGCCTAGCGAGGGGCAGTACTTC
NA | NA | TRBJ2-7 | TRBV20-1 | CSAEIPPGPEQYF | TGCAGTGCCGAAATCCCCCCAGGGCCCGAGCAGTACTTC
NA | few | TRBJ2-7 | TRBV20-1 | CSARVHWAGSAYEQYF | TGCAGTGCTAGAGTACATTGGGCGGGATCAGCCTACGAGCAGTACTTC
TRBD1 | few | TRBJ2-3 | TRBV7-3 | CASSSGQGSQYF | TGTGCCAGCAGCTCAGGACAGGGTTCGCAGTATTTT
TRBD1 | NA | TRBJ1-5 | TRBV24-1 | CATSSTGTHQPQHF | TGTGCCACCAGCTCGACAGGGACCCATCAGCCCCAGCATTTT
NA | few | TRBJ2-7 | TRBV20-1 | CSASAPDRTSYEQYF | TGCAGTGCTAGCGCCCCCGACAGAACTTCCTACGAGCAGTACTTC
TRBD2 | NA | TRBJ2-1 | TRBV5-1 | CASGLAGYNEQFF | TGCGCCAGCGGACTAGCGGGATACAATGAGCAGTTCTTC
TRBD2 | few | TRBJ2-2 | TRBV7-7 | CASSLAGTSGLNTGELFF | TGTGCCAGCAGCTTAGCTGGGACTAGCGGGTTGAACACCGGGGAGCTGTTTTTT
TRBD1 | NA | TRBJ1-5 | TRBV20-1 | CSASRAGGAFSQPQHF | TGCAGTGCTAGCAGGGCAGGGGGCGCATTCAGTCAGCCCCAGCATTTT
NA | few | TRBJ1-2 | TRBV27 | CASSFNTGNYGYTF | TGTGCCAGCAGTTTTAACACAGGGAACTATGGCTACACCTTC
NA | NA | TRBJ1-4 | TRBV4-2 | CASSPYGSTNEKLFF | TGTGCCAGCAGCCCCTACGGGTCAACTAATGAAAAACTGTTTTTT